The 2 T cell receptor beta chains in this list originate from one sample, sequenced in a study of T cells in Graves' hyperthyroidism and ophthalmopathy (dated by TCRdb to between 2018 and 2020). Library preparation used multiplex PCR. Sequencing was performed on an Illumina HiSeq 2000. TCR beta CDR3 regions were amplified from RNA transcripts. For the first round of RT-PCR on the TCR CDR3, the HTBI primer set was used together with the Qiagen OneStep RT-PCR kit. TCRdb applied fastp at Q25 and MiXCR to the public reads, then kept only in-frame beta chains. Every CDR3 protein is listed once, alongside the most common genes and DNA of its rows. This sample gives 45,000 to 50,000 distinct CDR3 sequences in total; around 49% of them show up just once. About 30% of the sample lies in the top ten. Sequencing was done on a sample of peripheral blood or thyroid tissue (not recorded which). The source is a woman between 50 and 59 years old with Graves' hyperthyroidism.

This chain uses TRBV12-3 or TRBV12-4 with TRBJ1-2, with D hard to call. Deletions cut 1 base from V and 3 bases from J, with 6 bases between. CDR3 length: 13 residues. For the CDR3, the DNA is TGTGCCAGCAGTTTAGAGGGCGACTATGGCTACACCTTC. Translated, it gives CASSLEGDYGYTF.

This sequence joins TRBV29-1 and TRBJ1-2, with D possibly being TRBD1 (5 bases). Trimming took off 4 bases at V and 0 bases at J, with 18 bases between the two ends. The CDR3 is 16 residues long. Germline loops: CDR1 SQVTM, CDR2 ANQGSEA. This CDR3 is CSVAWRGLQSNYGYTF. The DNA of the CDR3 is TGCAGCGTTGCCTGGAGGGGATTACAGTCTAACTATGGCTACACCTTC.